What follows is one T cell receptor beta chain and its context. What it binds is not known. This specimen belongs to a study of CD8+ T cells in alopecia areata. Study context: Treatment comprised oral tofacitinib, 5 to 10 mg twice daily, in treated patients. For 6 to 18 months, tofacitinib was taken, and 6 months off drug followed. Overall study results and limits: Clarity of TCR sharing across patients fell short of that in mice, possibly HLA-related. Scalp clonality decreased significantly with tofacitinib, and so did expanded CD8+ clones among the top 100.

As to treatment: oral pan-JAK inhibitor, 5-10 mg twice daily. RNA extraction and reverse transcription yielded cDNA as sequencing template. Sequencing used immunoSEQ multiplex PCR; TCRdb keeps in-frame clones, though not all of them. Among about 210,000 clones listed, more than 45% were seen once. Per germline, CDR1 LNHDA and CDR2 SQIVND (reference sequence). CDR3 length: 14 residues. V was clipped by 5 bases and J by 7 bases, with 15 bases between them. This rearrangement joins TRBV19 to TRBJ1-5; D unclear. The sequencing used CD4+ T cells sorted from blood, collected at week 4, from a patient treated with tofacitinib. This receptor was identified in a human donor with alopecia areata. The DNA for the CDR3 is TGTGCCAGTAGTCCCTCAGGCGGTAGGCAGCCCCAGCATTTT. This translates into CASSPSGGRQPQHF.